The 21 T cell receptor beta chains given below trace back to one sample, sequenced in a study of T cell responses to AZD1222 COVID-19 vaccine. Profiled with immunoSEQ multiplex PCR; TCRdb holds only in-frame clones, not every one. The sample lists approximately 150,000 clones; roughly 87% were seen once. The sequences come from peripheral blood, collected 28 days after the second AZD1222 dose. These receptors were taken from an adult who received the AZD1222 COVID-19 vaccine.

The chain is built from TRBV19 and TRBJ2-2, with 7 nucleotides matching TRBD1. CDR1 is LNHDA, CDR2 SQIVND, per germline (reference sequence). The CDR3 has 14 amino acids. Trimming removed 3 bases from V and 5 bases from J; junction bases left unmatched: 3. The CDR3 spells CASSIRTGTGELFF. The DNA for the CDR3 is TGTGCCAGTAGTATCAGGACAGGTACCGGGGAGCTGTTTTTT. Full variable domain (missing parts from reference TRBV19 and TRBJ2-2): DGGITQSPKYLFRKEGQNVTLSCEQNLNHDAMYWYRQDPGQGLRLIYYSQIVNDFQKGDIAEGYSVSREKKESFPLTVTSAQKNPTAFYLCASSIRTGTGELFFGEGSRLTVL.

CDR3 loop: CASSQDRGQPQHF. As DNA, the CDR3 is TGTGCCAGCAGCCAGGACAGGGGTCAGCCCCAGCATTTT. The V call is TRBV11-2, the J call TRBJ1-5; 9 bases are shared with TRBD1. This CDR3 is built from 13 residues. Trimming at V came to 5 bases and at J to 6 bases, leaving 2 bases not matched to a gene. The germline CDR1 and CDR2 sequences are SGHAT and FQNNGV. Drawing the rest from reference TRBV11-2 and TRBJ1-5, the complete variable domain is EAGVAQSPRYKIIEKRQSVAFWCNPISGHATLYWYQQILGQGPKLLIQFQNNGVVDDSQLPKDRFSAERLKGVDSTLKIQPAKLEDSAVYLCASSQDRGQPQHFGDGTRLSIL.

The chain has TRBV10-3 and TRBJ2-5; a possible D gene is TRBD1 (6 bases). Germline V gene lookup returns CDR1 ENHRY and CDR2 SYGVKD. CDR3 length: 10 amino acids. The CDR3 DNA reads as TGTGCGTCAGGGGAAGAGACCCAGTACTTC. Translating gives CASGEETQYF.

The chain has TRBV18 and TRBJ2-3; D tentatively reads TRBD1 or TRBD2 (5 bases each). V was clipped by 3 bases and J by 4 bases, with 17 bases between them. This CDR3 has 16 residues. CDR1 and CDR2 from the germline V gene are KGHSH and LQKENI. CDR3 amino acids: CASSPVWDPGSDTQYF. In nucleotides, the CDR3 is TGTGCCAGCTCACCCGTCTGGGACCCGGGGTCAGATACGCAGTATTTT.

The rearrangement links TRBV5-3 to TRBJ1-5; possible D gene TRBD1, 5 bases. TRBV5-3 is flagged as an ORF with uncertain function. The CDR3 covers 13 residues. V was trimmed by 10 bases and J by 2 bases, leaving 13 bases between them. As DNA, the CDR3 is TGTGCCGGCTACTTGGGGGGCAATCAGCCCCAGCATTTT. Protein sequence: CAGYLGGNQPQHF.

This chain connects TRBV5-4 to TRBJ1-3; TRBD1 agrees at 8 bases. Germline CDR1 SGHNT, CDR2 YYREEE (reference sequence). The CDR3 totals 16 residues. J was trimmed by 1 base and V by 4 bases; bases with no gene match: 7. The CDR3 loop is CASSPGQAGSGNTIYF. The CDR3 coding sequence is TGTGCCAGCAGCCCGGGACAGGCGGGGTCTGGAAACACCATATATTTT. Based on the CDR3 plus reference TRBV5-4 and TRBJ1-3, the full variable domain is ETGVTQSPTHLIKTRGQQVTLRCSSQSGHNTVSWYQQALGQGPQFIFQYYREEENGRGNFPPRFSGLQFPNYSSELNVNALELDDSALYLCASSPGQAGSGNTIYFGEGSWLTVV.

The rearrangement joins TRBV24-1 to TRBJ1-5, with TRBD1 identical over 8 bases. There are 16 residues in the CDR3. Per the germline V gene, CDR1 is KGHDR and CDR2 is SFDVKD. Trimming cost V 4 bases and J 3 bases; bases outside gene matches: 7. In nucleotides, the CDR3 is TGTGCCACCAGTGACACAGGGGGGGGTTACAATCAGCCCCAGCATTTT. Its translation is CATSDTGGGYNQPQHF.

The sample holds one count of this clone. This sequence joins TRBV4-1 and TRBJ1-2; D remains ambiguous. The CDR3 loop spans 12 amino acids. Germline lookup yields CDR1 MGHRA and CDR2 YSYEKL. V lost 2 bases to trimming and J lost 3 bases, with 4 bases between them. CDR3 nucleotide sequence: TGCGCCAGCAGCCAAACAGACTATGGCTACACCTTC. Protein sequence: CASSQTDYGYTF.

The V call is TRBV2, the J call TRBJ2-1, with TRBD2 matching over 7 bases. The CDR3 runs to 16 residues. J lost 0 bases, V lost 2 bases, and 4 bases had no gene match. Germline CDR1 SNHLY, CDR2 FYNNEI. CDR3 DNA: TGTGCCAGCAGTGAACGGCTAGCGGCCTCCTACAATGAGCAGTTCTTC. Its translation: CASSERLAASYNEQFF.

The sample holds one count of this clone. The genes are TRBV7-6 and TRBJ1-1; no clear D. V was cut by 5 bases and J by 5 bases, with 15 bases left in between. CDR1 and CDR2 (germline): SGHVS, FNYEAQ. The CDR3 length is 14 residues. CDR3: CASSRTDPSTEAFF. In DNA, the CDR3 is TGTGCCAGCAGCCGGACGGACCCGAGTACTGAAGCTTTCTTT.

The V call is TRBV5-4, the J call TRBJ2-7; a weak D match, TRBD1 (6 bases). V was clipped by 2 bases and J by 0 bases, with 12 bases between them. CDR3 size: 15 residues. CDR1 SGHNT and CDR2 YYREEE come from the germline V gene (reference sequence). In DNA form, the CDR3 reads TGTGCCAGCAGCTTTCAGGGGACATTCTCCTACGAGCAGTACTTC. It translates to CASSFQGTFSYEQYF.

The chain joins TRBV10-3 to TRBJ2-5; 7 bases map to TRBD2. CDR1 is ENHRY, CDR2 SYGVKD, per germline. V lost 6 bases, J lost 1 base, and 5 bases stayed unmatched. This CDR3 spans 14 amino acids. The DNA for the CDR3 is TGTGCCATCAGCCCTGGGACTACCCAAGAGACCCAGTACTTC. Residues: CAISPGTTQETQYF.

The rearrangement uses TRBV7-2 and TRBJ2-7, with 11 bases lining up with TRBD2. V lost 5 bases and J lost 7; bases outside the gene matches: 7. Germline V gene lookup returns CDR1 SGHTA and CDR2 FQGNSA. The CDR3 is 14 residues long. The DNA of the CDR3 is TGTGCCAGCAGCCCCCGACTAGCGGGAAGGGAGCAGTACTTC. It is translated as CASSPRLAGREQYF.

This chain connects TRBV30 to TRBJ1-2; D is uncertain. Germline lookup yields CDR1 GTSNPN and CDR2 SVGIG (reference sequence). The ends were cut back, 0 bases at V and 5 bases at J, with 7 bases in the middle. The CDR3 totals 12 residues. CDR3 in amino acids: CAWSVNGYGYTF. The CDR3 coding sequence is TGTGCCTGGAGTGTAAATGGATATGGCTACACCTTC.

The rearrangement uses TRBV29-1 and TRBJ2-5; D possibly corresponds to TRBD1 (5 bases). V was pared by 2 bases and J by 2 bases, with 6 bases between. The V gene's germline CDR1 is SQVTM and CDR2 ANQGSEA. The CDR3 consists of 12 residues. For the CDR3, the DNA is TGCAGCGTTGAAAGGGGACAAGAGACCCAGTACTTC. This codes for CSVERGQETQYF.

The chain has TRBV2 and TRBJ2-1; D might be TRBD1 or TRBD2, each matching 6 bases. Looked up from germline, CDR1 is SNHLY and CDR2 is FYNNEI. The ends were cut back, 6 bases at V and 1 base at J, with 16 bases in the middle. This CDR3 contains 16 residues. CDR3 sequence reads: CASRGASVRSYNEQFF. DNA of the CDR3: TGTGCCAGCAGGGGGGCTAGCGTTCGTTCCTACAATGAGCAGTTCTTC.

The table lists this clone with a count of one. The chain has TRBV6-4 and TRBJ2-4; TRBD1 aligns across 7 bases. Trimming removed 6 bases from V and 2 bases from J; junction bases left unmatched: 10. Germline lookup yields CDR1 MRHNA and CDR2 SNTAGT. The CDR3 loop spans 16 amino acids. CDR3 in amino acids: CASSHLGTATKNIQYF. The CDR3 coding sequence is TGTGCCAGCAGCCATTTGGGGACAGCCACCAAAAACATTCAGTACTTC.

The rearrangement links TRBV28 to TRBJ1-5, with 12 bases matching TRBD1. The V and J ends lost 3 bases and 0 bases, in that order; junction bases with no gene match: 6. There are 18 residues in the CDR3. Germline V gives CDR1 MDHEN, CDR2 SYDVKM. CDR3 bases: TGTGCCAGCAGTTTGGGGACAGGGGGCGCCTCTAGCAATCAGCCCCAGCATTTT. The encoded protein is CASSLGTGGASSNQPQHF.

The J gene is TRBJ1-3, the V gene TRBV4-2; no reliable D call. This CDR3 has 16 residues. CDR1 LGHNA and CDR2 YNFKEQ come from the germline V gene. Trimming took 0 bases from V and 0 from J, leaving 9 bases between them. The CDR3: CASSQEVRSSGNTIYF. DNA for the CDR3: TGTGCCAGCAGCCAAGAAGTTCGCAGCTCTGGAAACACCATATATTTT.

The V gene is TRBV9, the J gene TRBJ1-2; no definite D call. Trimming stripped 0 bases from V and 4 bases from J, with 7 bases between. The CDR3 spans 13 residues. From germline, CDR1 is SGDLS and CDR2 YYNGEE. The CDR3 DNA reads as TGTGCCAGCAGCGTAGAGGGATTCTATGGCTACACCTTC. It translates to CASSVEGFYGYTF. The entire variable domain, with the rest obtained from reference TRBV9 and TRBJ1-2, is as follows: DSGVTQTPKHLITATGQRVTLRCSPRSGDLSVYWYQQSLDQGLQFLIQYYNGEERAKGNILERFSAQQFPDLHSELNLSSLELGDSALYFCASSVEGFYGYTFGSGTRLTVV.

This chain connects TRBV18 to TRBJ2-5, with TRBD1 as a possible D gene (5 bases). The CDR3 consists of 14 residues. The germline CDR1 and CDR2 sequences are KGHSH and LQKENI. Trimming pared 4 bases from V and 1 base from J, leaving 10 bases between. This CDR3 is CASSQTGAQETQYF. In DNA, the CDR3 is TGTGCCAGCTCACAAACAGGCGCCCAAGAGACCCAGTACTTC.